What follows are 12 T cell receptor beta chains derived from one specimen sequenced in a study of T cells in women clearing cervical HPV infection. Some clones are missing from TCRdb's copy, which holds only in-frame ones; the method was immunoSEQ multiplex PCR. This table holds around 25,000 clones. The sample consisted of blood buffy coat. Every receptor here comes from a woman between 18 and 70 years old with a cervical HPV16 infection that either progressed to CIN3+ or cleared (not recorded which).

Frequency places this clone as medium-sized. The read is 3 residues too short to cover the CDR3 end, so that end is filled in from the germline J gene. V and J are TRBV19 and TRBJ2-3; D remains unclear. Trimming pared 6 bases from V and 6 bases from J, leaving 13 bases between. Germline V gene data show CDR1 as LNHDA and CDR2 as SQIVND (reference sequence). This CDR3 region has 13 residues. CDR3 in amino acids: CASSIGLPDTQYF. The part of the CDR3 DNA that was read is TGTGCCAGTAGCATTGGGCTCCCGGATACG.

Regarding this clone: The CDR3 end is not reached by the read, which stops 3 residues before it; the germline J gene fills it in. The genes are TRBV2 and TRBJ2-7; 11 bases are shared with TRBD2. Per the germline V gene, CDR1 is SNHLY and CDR2 is FYNNEI. V shed 7 bases and J 1 base; nucleotides not matched to a gene: 3. The CDR3 is 14 residues long. The covered CDR3 bases are TGTGCCAGCATAGGGACTAGCGGATCCTACGAG. Protein: CASIGTSGSYE. The whole CDR3 protein reads CASIGTSGSYEQYF.

Regarding this clone: The read falls 3 residues short of the CDR3 end, and the missing part is taken from the germline J gene. V gene TRBV19 combines with J gene TRBJ2-2; D is uncertain. Trimming took off 5 bases at V and 7 bases at J, with 8 bases between the two ends. This CDR3 comprises 12 residues. Germline values: CDR1 LNHDA, CDR2 SQIVND (reference sequence). CDR3 residues: CASSLPRGELFF. The sequenced part of the CDR3 DNA is TGTGCCAGTAGTCTCCCCCGCGGGGAG.

As for this clone: The CDR3 is cut off 3 residues early in the read; its end comes from the germline J gene. The chain uses TRBV10-3 and TRBJ2-5, with 10 bases aligning to TRBD2. V trimming: 6 bases; J trimming: 5 bases; junction bases outside the gene matches: 6. CDR3 length equals 14 residues. From germline, CDR1 is ENHRY and CDR2 SYGVKD. The sequenced CDR3 bases are TGTGCCATCAGCCCTAGCGGGAGAGGGGAGACC. This gives the protein CAISPSGRGET. The CDR3 in its entirety is CAISPSGRGETQYF.

The CDR3 spells CSAKAGTSGYNEQFF. The CDR3 DNA, read in part, is TGCAGTGCGAAGGCCGGGACTAGCGGCTACAATGAG. The genes are TRBV20-1 and TRBJ2-1, with 11 bases matching TRBD2. Read coverage stops 3 residues before the CDR3 terminus; the germline J gene supplies the remainder. CDR1 and CDR2 from the germline V gene are DFQATT and SNEGSKA (reference sequence). With V trimmed by 6 bases and J by 3 bases, 7 bases remained unmatched. The CDR3 spans 15 residues.

Worth noting for this clone: The observed sequence ends 3 residues before the CDR3 terminus, with the missing tail filled in from the germline J gene. V is TRBV18 and J is TRBJ1-5; 9 positions match TRBD1. Germline V gives CDR1 KGHSH, CDR2 LQKENI. The CDR3 runs 16 residues. The junction had 4 bases not matched to a gene; V was cut back by 3 bases and J by 1 base. Incomplete CDR3 DNA: TGTGCCAGCTCACCCACGGGGACAGGGAGCAATCAGCCC. It yields the protein CASSPTGTGSNQP. The whole CDR3 sequence reads CASSPTGTGSNQPQHF.

Concerning this clone: Coverage ceases 3 residues before the CDR3 finishes, and the germline J gene fills in the end. The chain couples TRBV5-1 to TRBJ1-6, with 10 bases that match TRBD1. The CDR3 consists of 14 residues. Per the germline V gene, CDR1 is SGHRS and CDR2 is YFSETQ. V lost 0 bases and J lost 12; bases outside the gene matches: 3. The CDR3 sequence is CASSLGQGAGPLHF. The DNA read from the CDR3 is TGCGCCAGCAGCTTGGGACAGGGGGCTGGACCC.

For this clone: The CDR3 end falls 3 residues outside the read, so it is completed with the germline J gene. The V gene is TRBV19, the J gene TRBJ2-7, with 7 bases that match TRBD2. CDR1 is LNHDA, CDR2 SQIVND, per germline (reference sequence). V lost 6 bases, J lost 6 bases, and 14 bases stayed unmatched. The CDR3 spans 15 residues. The sequenced part of the CDR3 DNA is TGTGCCAGTAGGACCTCTCCCGGGGGGATTGGCGAG. Its translation: CASRTSPGGIGE. The full CDR3 protein is CASRTSPGGIGEQYF.

A remark on this clone: Read sequence stops 3 residues before the CDR3 end, and the germline J gene provides the missing end. The chain uses TRBV5-1 and TRBJ2-5; TRBD1 aligns across 9 bases. Germline-derived CDR1 and CDR2 are SGHRS and YFSETQ. This CDR3 has 13 residues. The ends lost 6 bases at V and 4 bases at J; junction bases unmatched: 4. CDR3 amino acids: CASTWTGAETQYF. The part of the CDR3 DNA that was read is TGCGCCAGCACCTGGACAGGGGCAGAGACC.

Comment on this clone: Read data end 3 residues before the CDR3 end; the end is taken from the germline J gene. This sequence joins TRBV7-2 and TRBJ2-5, with D possibly being TRBD1 or TRBD2 (6 bases each). Trimming stripped 3 bases from V and 3 bases from J, with 14 bases between. Germline CDR1 reads SGHTA; CDR2 reads FQGNSA. The CDR3 totals 15 residues. The DNA read from the CDR3 is TGTGCCAGCAGCTTGGAGGGGACACTTGAAGAGACC. It yields the protein CASSLEGTLEET. The full-length CDR3 reads as CASSLEGTLEETQYF.

Regarding this clone: The read halts 3 residues ahead of the CDR3 end, with the missing end drawn from the germline J gene. The chain has TRBV10-2 and TRBJ2-7; 9 nucleotides line up with TRBD1. The CDR3 totals 19 residues. V trimming: 0 bases; J trimming: 2 bases; junction bases outside the gene matches: 14. Germline V gene sequence: CDR1 WSHSY, CDR2 SAAADI. The CDR3 DNA, read in part, is TGCGCCAGCAGTGAGTCGTTAATCCGTTTAGGGACAGGGACCTACGAG. Translated, it gives CASSESLIRLGTGTYE. In full, the CDR3 reads CASSESLIRLGTGTYEQYF.

A remark on this clone: A junction end diverges from the germline sequence, so it may reflect a read error. Read sequence stops 3 residues before the CDR3 end, and the germline J gene provides the missing end. Additional DNA sequences in this sample encode the identical CDR3. This chain joins TRBV18 and TRBJ1-3, with D maybe TRBD1 (6 bases). The germline gives CDR1 KGHSH, CDR2 LQKENI. CDR3 length: 16 residues. The CDR3 sequence is CASSMNSDSSGNTIYF. The sequenced part of the CDR3 DNA is TGTGCCAGCTCAATGAACTCGGACAGCTCTGGAAACACA.